This TCR beta chain was sequenced during a study of blood T cell repertoires in COVID-19. TCRdb's table, derived via immunoSEQ multiplex PCR, lists solely in-frame clones and lacks some. The sample carries about 87,000 clones, approximately 75% recorded once. Germline CDR1 SGHDT, CDR2 YYEEEE. This CDR3 spans 15 amino acids. V gave up 4 bases and J gave up 8 bases, with 18 bases separating them. Material: peripheral blood. This sequence joins TRBV5-6 and TRBJ1-4, with D uncertain. The sequence derives from a woman between 50 and 59 years old with acute or convalescent COVID-19. Here the CDR3 reads CASSRQAGSREKLFF. The CDR3 nucleotides read TGTGCCAGCAGCCGGCAGGCGGGATCCCGGGAAAAACTGTTTTTT. Using reference TRBV5-6 and TRBJ1-4 for the parts outside the CDR3, the full variable domain is DAGVTQSPTHLIKTRGQQVTLRCSPKSGHDTVSWYQQALGQGPQFIFQYYEEEERQRGNFPDRFSGHQFPNYSSELNVNALLLGDSALYLCASSRQAGSREKLFFGSGTQLSVL.